The 29 T cell receptor beta chains presented below share a single source sample, sequenced in a study of identical twins. From the 5' RACE reads, TCRdb called clonotypes with MiXCR, one entry per CDR3 protein. The table has 350,000 or so distinct CDR3 sequences, approximately 8.8% seen once. Source material: naive T cells sorted from blood. Every receptor here comes from a woman aged 45 to 65 in good health.

This clonotype showed up just a few times. J is TRBJ2-2 and V is TRBV20-1; D is unresolved. The length of the CDR3 is 13 residues. Germline CDR1 is DFQATT and CDR2 is SNEGSKA (reference sequence). The V and J ends lost 0 bases and 1 base respectively, with 3 bases between them. CDR3 in amino acids: CSAREGNTGELFF. The CDR3 DNA is TGCAGTGCTAGAGAGGGGAACACCGGGGAGCTGTTTTTT.

The chain carries TRBV12-3 or TRBV12-4 and TRBJ2-7, with a weak D call TRBD1 (6 bases). This CDR3 contains 14 residues. V lost 6 bases and J lost 4, with 16 bases in between. The DNA for the CDR3 is TGTGCCAGCAGATCCAGGACAGAGGTATACGAGCAGTACTTC. Its translation is CASRSRTEVYEQYF.

Note on this clonotype: A much larger clonotype is one base distant, so this may be a read error. Since the CDR3 does not end with the conserved phenylalanine or tryptophan, this likely comes from a read error. This chain links TRBV10-1 with TRBJ2-7; D not certain. The germline gives CDR1 WNHNN, CDR2 SYGVQD (reference sequence). Trimming took 0 bases from V and 6 from J, leaving 9 bases between them. The CDR3 covers 13 residues. The CDR3, as DNA: TGCGCCAGCAGTGAGTCGTGGGTTACCGAGCAGTACCTC. Translated, it gives CASSESWVTEQYL.

This clonotype was counted many times. The rearrangement links TRBV13 to TRBJ2-3; 15 bases are a match to TRBD2. This CDR3 contains 16 residues. CDR1 is PRHDT, CDR2 FYEKMQ, per germline (reference sequence). The trim removed 4 bases at V and 5 bases at J, leaving 4 bases unmatched. CDR3 DNA sequence: TGTGCCAGCAGCTATAGGACTAGCGGGAGGGGAGATACGCAGTATTTT. Translating gives CASSYRTSGRGDTQYF.

At least ten counts were recorded for this clonotype. This chain links TRBV29-1 with TRBJ1-2, with TRBD1 identical over 10 bases. Trimming removed 1 base from V and 5 bases from J; junction bases left unmatched: 1. The CDR3 has 13 residues. Germline V gene sequence: CDR1 SQVTM, CDR2 ANQGSEA. CDR3 nucleotides: TGCAGCGTTGAAGGGACAGGGGGGTATGGCTACACCTTC. This gives the protein CSVEGTGGYGYTF.

The chain has TRBV10-3 and TRBJ1-1, with D perhaps matching TRBD1 (5 bases). Trimming pared 8 bases from V and 1 base from J, leaving 14 bases between. The CDR3 runs 14 residues. Germline CDR1 and CDR2: ENHRY and SYGVKD. Here the CDR3 DNA reads TGTGCCATCCTAGAACGGGGGACGAACACTGAAGCTTTCTTT. Protein product: CAILERGTNTEAFF.

Only a few counts were recorded for this clonotype. The chain has TRBV25-1 and TRBJ2-7; TRBD2 is a possible D gene (5 bases). The CDR3 has 14 amino acids. Trimming stripped 3 bases from V and 2 bases from J, with 11 bases between. CDR1 and CDR2 from the germline V gene are MGHDK and SYGVNS. In DNA, the CDR3 is TGTGCCAGCAGTGACGAGGGTGGTGCCTACGAGCAGTACTTC. It yields the protein CASSDEGGAYEQYF.

Only a few counts were recorded for this clonotype. V usage is TRBV29-1 and J usage is TRBJ2-7, with 9 bases lining up with TRBD1. The CDR3 length is 12 residues. With V trimmed by 6 bases and J by 5 bases, 5 bases remained unmatched. The germline CDR1 and CDR2 sequences are SQVTM and ANQGSEA. The CDR3 bases are TGCAGCGTGGACAGGGGATCCAACGAGCAGTACTTC. It codes for CSVDRGSNEQYF.

This clonotype was recorded many times. The chain links TRBV12-3 or TRBV12-4 to TRBJ2-7, with TRBD2 matching over 13 bases. V was pared by 7 bases and J by 4 bases, with 10 bases of the junction left unmatched. The CDR3 spans 16 residues. CDR3 sequence reads: CASTDRLAGGRYEQYF. The CDR3 region has the DNA TGTGCCAGCACCGACCGACTAGCGGGAGGTAGATACGAGCAGTACTTC.

V is TRBV5-1 and J is TRBJ2-1; perhaps TRBD1 as D (6 bases). Germline CDR1 reads SGHRS; CDR2 reads YFSETQ. CDR3 length: 14 amino acids. V was pared by 0 bases and J by 9 bases, with 13 bases between. CDR3 DNA: TGCGCCAGCAGCTTGGCTCAGGGGTTTGGTGAGCAGTTCTTC. Translated: CASSLAQGFGEQFF.

The chain combines TRBV10-2 with TRBJ2-1, with 10 bases that match TRBD2. CDR1 is WSHSY, CDR2 SAAADI, per germline. CDR3 length equals 16 residues. Trimming cost V 7 bases and J 0 bases; bases outside gene matches: 6. The CDR3 DNA reads TGCGCCAGCACCCGGACTAGCGGAGACTCCTACAATGAGCAGTTCTTC. Translation: CASTRTSGDSYNEQFF.

This clonotype was observed many times. The chain carries TRBV5-1 and TRBJ1-1; D ambiguous. Trimming took off 0 bases at V and 1 base at J, with 13 bases between the two ends. CDR1 is SGHRS and CDR2 is YFSETQ in the germline V gene. CDR3 length: 16 amino acids. This CDR3 is CASSLVLGMGNTEAFF. The CDR3 DNA reads TGCGCCAGCAGCTTGGTACTGGGGATGGGGAACACTGAAGCTTTCTTT.

The chain couples TRBV20-1 to TRBJ2-7; 10 positions match TRBD2. CDR1 and CDR2 (germline): DFQATT, SNEGSKA (reference sequence). V was pared by 3 bases and J by 4 bases, with 6 bases of the junction left unmatched. This CDR3 region has 14 residues. In DNA, the CDR3 is TGCAGTGCTAGGTCACTAGCGGGACTTTACGAGCAGTACTTC. Amino acid sequence: CSARSLAGLYEQYF.

This clonotype was observed a handful of times. V is TRBV20-1 and J is TRBJ2-1; 11 bases are shared with TRBD2. Germline trimming cut 1 base from V and 3 bases from J; bases unmatched to any gene: 5. The length of the CDR3 is 16 residues. The germline V gene has CDR1 DFQATT and CDR2 SNEGSKA (reference sequence). CDR3 nucleotides: TGCAGTGCTAGAGGCCGGGGACTAGCGGACTACAATGAGCAGTTCTTC. This codes for CSARGRGLADYNEQFF.

CDR3 nucleotides: TGTGCCTGGAGTGTTGGCGGGAGGACCCACGAGCAGTACGTC. This translates into CAWSVGGRTHEQYV. The chain couples TRBV30 to TRBJ2-7; 8 bases align to TRBD2. V lost 0 bases, J lost 5 bases, and 6 bases stayed unmatched. The CDR3 has 14 residues. The germline gives CDR1 GTSNPN, CDR2 SVGIG (reference sequence).

Many counts were recorded for this clonotype. CDR3 region: CASSLATGGKGYF. As DNA, the CDR3 is TGTGCCAGCAGCTTAGCTACGGGAGGAAAGGGGTATTTT. The chain carries TRBV7-8 and TRBJ2-3; 7 bases map to TRBD2. J was trimmed by 14 bases and V by 0 bases; bases with no gene match: 8. The CDR3 is 13 amino acids. Germline V gene sequence: CDR1 SGHVS, CDR2 FQNEAQ.

This clonotype was observed at least ten times. This chain joins TRBV20-1 and TRBJ1-4, with D unresolved. Germline lookup yields CDR1 DFQATT and CDR2 SNEGSKA (reference sequence). The CDR3 covers 12 residues. V dropped 6 bases and J dropped 8 bases, with 13 bases sitting between them. As DNA, the CDR3 is TGCAGTGCAGAGGCCCAGCCGGAAAAACTGTTTTTT. Translating gives CSAEAQPEKLFF.

The chain carries TRBV7-2 and TRBJ2-1, with 7 bases identical to TRBD2. CDR1 and CDR2 (germline): SGHTA, FQGNSA. CDR3 length equals 13 residues. J lost 8 bases, V lost 2 bases, and 3 bases had no gene match. CDR3 nucleotide sequence: TGTGCCAGCAGCTTACTAGCGGTACATGAGCAGTTCTTC. This encodes CASSLLAVHEQFF.

The chain couples TRBV4-1 to TRBJ2-1; the D is unclear. Trimming cost V 2 bases and J 6 bases, with 8 bases left between them. The CDR3 contains 13 residues. Germline V lookup: CDR1 MGHRA, CDR2 YSYEKL. For the CDR3, the DNA is TGCGCCAGCAGCCAACTGGGCTCCAATGAGCAGTTCTTC. As protein: CASSQLGSNEQFF.

V and J are TRBV27 and TRBJ1-2, with a possible D match to TRBD1 (6 bases). CDR1 is MNHEY and CDR2 is SMNVEV in the germline V gene (reference sequence). The V end was cut by 0 bases, the J end by 5 bases, with 28 bases between. The CDR3 runs to 20 residues. CDR3 sequence: CASSLSNGRGHRAGGYGYTF. CDR3 sequence (DNA): TGTGCCAGCAGTTTATCGAATGGGCGGGGACACAGGGCCGGGGGTTATGGCTACACCTTC.

This clonotype was observed a few times. The chain couples TRBV4-2 to TRBJ2-1; 8 nucleotides agree with TRBD2. Trimming at V came to 3 bases and at J to 2 bases, leaving 6 bases not matched to a gene. The CDR3 consists of 16 residues. CDR1 and CDR2 (germline): LGHNA, YNFKEQ. The CDR3 region is CASSQEIAGTYNEQFF. CDR3 DNA sequence: TGTGCCAGCAGCCAGGAAATAGCGGGAACCTACAATGAGCAGTTCTTC.

This chain joins TRBV5-1 and TRBJ2-6; 7 nucleotides match TRBD1. Germline CDR1 is SGHRS and CDR2 is YFSETQ. The CDR3 runs 18 residues. The trim removed 0 bases at V and 1 base at J, leaving 7 bases unmatched. The CDR3 DNA sequence: TGCGCCAGCAGCTTGGAGGGGGCGCTTAGGTCTGGGGCCAACGTCCTGACTTTC. Amino acid sequence: CASSLEGALRSGANVLTF.

This clonotype occurred many times. The V gene is TRBV25-1, the J gene TRBJ2-3; tentative D call: TRBD1 (5 bases). The CDR3 length is 13 residues. With 6 bases removed from V and 11 bases from J, the gap between germline ends came to 18 bases. The germline gives CDR1 MGHDK, CDR2 SYGVNS. CDR3 loop: CASSLIQGDGQYF. The CDR3 DNA sequence: TGTGCCAGCAGCCTCATCCAAGGGGATGGGCAGTATTTT. The variable domain in full, completed from reference TRBV25-1 and TRBJ2-3, reads EADIYQTPRYLVIGTGKKITLECSQTMGHDKMYWYQQDPGMELHLIHYSYGVNSTEKGDLSSESTVSRIRTEHFPLTLESARPSHTSQYLCASSLIQGDGQYFGPGTRLTVL.

The chain links TRBV15 to TRBJ2-7; 10 nucleotides align to TRBD1. The CDR3 consists of 15 residues. In germline, CDR1 is LNHNV, CDR2 YYDKDF (reference sequence). V trimming: 4 bases; J trimming: 5 bases; junction bases outside the gene matches: 8. For the CDR3, the DNA is TGTGCCACCAGCACCGACTCCGGGACAGGGGACGAGCAGTACTTC. Its protein product is CATSTDSGTGDEQYF.

Many counts were recorded for this clonotype. The chain couples TRBV10-1 to TRBJ2-7; the D call may be TRBD1 or TRBD2 (5 bases each). Germline V gene data show CDR1 as WNHNN and CDR2 as SYGVQD (reference sequence). The CDR3 spans 14 residues. The V and J ends lost 3 bases and 3 bases respectively, with 12 bases between them. CDR3 residues: CASSDHRGNYEQYV. CDR3 nucleotide sequence: TGCGCCAGCAGTGACCATCGGGGCAACTACGAGCAGTACGTC.

This clonotype was found a few times. This rearrangement joins TRBV12-3 or TRBV12-4 to TRBJ2-7, with TRBD2 identical over 8 bases. Trimming took 4 bases from V and 7 from J; bases not matched to a gene: 12. The length of the CDR3 is 15 residues. The CDR3 sequence is CASSYSSGPTSEQYF. The CDR3 bases are TGTGCCAGCAGTTATTCTAGCGGGCCTACGTCAGAGCAGTACTTC.

CDR3 bases: TGTGCCAGCAGTGGACTAGCGGGAGGGCGGCAGTACTTC. It encodes CASSGLAGGRQYF. V gene TRBV28 combines with J gene TRBJ2-7, with 15 nucleotides matching TRBD2. V lost 5 bases and J lost 9; bases outside the gene matches: 2. Germline V gene data show CDR1 as MDHEN and CDR2 as SYDVKM. The CDR3 consists of 13 residues.

This clonotype has only a few counts. The chain couples TRBV9 to TRBJ2-2; D is possibly TRBD2 (5 bases). V was trimmed by 4 bases and J by 4 bases, leaving 20 bases between them. The germline CDR1 and CDR2 sequences are SGDLS and YYNGEE. This CDR3 comprises 17 residues. DNA for the CDR3: TGTGCCAGCAGCCCCAAACGACTAACCTCGGGCACCGGGGAGCTGTTTTTT. Residues: CASSPKRLTSGTGELFF. The full variable domain, in which reference TRBV9 and TRBJ2-2 provide the parts outside the CDR3, is DSGVTQTPKHLITATGQRVTLRCSPRSGDLSVYWYQQSLDQGLQFLIQYYNGEERAKGNILERFSAQQFPDLHSELNLSSLELGDSALYFCASSPKRLTSGTGELFFGEGSRLTVL.

This clonotype was recorded at least ten times. The chain has TRBV10-3 and TRBJ2-5; the D is unclear. The CDR3 sequence is 12 residues long. Germline CDR1 and CDR2: ENHRY and SYGVKD. Trimming removed 6 bases from V and 5 bases from J, with 10 bases in between. The CDR3 sequence is CAIRGIEETQYF. DNA for the CDR3: TGTGCCATCAGGGGGATCGAGGAGACCCAGTACTTC.